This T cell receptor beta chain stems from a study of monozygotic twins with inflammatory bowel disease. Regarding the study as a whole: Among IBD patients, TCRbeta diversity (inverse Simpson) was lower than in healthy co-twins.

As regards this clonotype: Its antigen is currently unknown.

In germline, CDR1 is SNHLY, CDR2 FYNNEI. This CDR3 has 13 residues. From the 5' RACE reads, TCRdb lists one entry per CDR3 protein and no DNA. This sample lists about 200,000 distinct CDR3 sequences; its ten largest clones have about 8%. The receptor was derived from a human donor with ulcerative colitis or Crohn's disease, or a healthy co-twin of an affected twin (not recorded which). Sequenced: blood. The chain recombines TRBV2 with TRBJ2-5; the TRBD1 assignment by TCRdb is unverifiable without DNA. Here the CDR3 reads CASAPIEQETQYF.